The 31 T cell receptor beta chains presented below share a single source sample, sequenced in a study of blood T cell repertoires in COVID-19. The protocol was immunoSEQ multiplex PCR, while the TCRdb copy is restricted to in-frame clones and leaves out a portion. This sample has roughly 80,000 clones, with approximately 88% found just once. The source material was peripheral blood. These receptors all come from a woman aged 80 or over with acute or convalescent COVID-19.

The chain employs TRBV6-5 and TRBJ1-5, with 7 bases lining up with TRBD1. J gave up 1 base and V 7 bases, and 4 bases lay outside the gene matches. The length of the CDR3 is 14 residues. CDR1 and CDR2 from the germline V gene are MNHEY and SVGAGI. The CDR3 sequence is CASIRDSSNQPQHF. CDR3 DNA sequence: TGTGCCAGCATTAGGGACAGCAGCAATCAGCCCCAGCATTTT.

The chain recombines TRBV27 with TRBJ2-7; 10 nucleotides agree with TRBD2. Germline V gene sequence: CDR1 MNHEY, CDR2 SMNVEV (reference sequence). Trimming took 4 bases from V and 7 from J; bases not matched to a gene: 7. The CDR3 spans 14 residues. In nucleotides, the CDR3 is TGTGCCAGCAGTTCAGCGGGAGGGCCGAGGGAGCAGTACTTC. It codes for CASSSAGGPREQYF.

The chain is built from TRBV5-1 and TRBJ2-6, with TRBD1 matching 7 bases. Trimming cost V 1 base and J 4 bases; bases outside gene matches: 2. Germline V lookup: CDR1 SGHRS, CDR2 YFSETQ. The CDR3 runs 15 residues. CDR3 DNA: TGCGCCAGCAGCTTGACAGGGGACGGGGCCAACGTCCTGACTTTC. Amino acids: CASSLTGDGANVLTF.

This clone was counted between two and nine times. J is TRBJ2-1 and V is TRBV7-8; possible D gene TRBD2, 6 bases. Trimming took 4 bases from V and 5 from J, leaving 12 bases between them. The CDR3 runs 14 residues. The V gene's germline CDR1 is SGHVS and CDR2 FQNEAQ. The CDR3: CASSYGGDNNEQFF. The CDR3 DNA is TGTGCCAGCAGCTACGGCGGGGATAACAATGAGCAGTTCTTC.

This chain joins TRBV21-1 and TRBJ2-3; the DNA was not used to check the table's D call, TRBD1. TRBV21-1 is flagged as a pseudogene. This CDR3 has 16 residues. The CDR3, as DNA: TGTGCCAGCAGCAAAGTCGACAAGAGTGGTACAGATACGCAGTATTTT. It is translated as CASSKVDKSGTDTQYF.

The chain uses TRBV5-1 and TRBJ2-7; 7 bases match TRBD2. CDR1 and CDR2 (germline): SGHRS, YFSETQ. Trimming at V came to 1 base and at J to 1 base, leaving 8 bases not matched to a gene. CDR3 length: 16 residues. The CDR3 reads CASSLNVASGSYEQYF. In DNA form, the CDR3 reads TGCGCCAGCAGCTTGAACGTCGCTAGCGGATCCTACGAGCAGTACTTC.

This clone was detected only once. The chain has TRBV19 and TRBJ2-5; D may be TRBD2 (5 bases). Germline-derived CDR1 and CDR2 are LNHDA and SQIVND (reference sequence). V was shortened by 5 bases and J by 2 bases, with 12 bases between the two germline ends. The CDR3 totals 14 residues. CDR3 region: CASSDGLVQETQYF. The CDR3, as DNA: TGTGCCAGTAGTGACGGACTTGTACAAGAGACCCAGTACTTC.

The chain couples TRBV5-6 to TRBJ1-1; 7 bases map to TRBD1. V was clipped by 2 bases and J by 5 bases; unmatched bases: 6. Germline V gene sequence: CDR1 SGHDT, CDR2 YYEEEE. This CDR3 is 14 amino acids long. This CDR3 reads CASSFLTGRTEAFF. The DNA for the CDR3 is TGTGCCAGCAGCTTCTTGACAGGGCGGACTGAAGCTTTCTTT. The full variable domain, with the rest looked up from reference TRBV5-6 and TRBJ1-1, is DAGVTQSPTHLIKTRGQQVTLRCSPKSGHDTVSWYQQALGQGPQFIFQYYEEEERQRGNFPDRFSGHQFPNYSSELNVNALLLGDSALYLCASSFLTGRTEAFFGQGTRLTVV.

The CDR3 here is CASSQEGLAGEQTQYF. In DNA form, the CDR3 reads TGTGCCAGCAGCCAAGAGGGACTAGCGGGGGAACAGACCCAGTACTTC. The rearrangement uses TRBV3-1 (or the pseudogene TRBV3-2) and TRBJ2-5; 14 positions match TRBD2. CDR3 length equals 16 residues. Germline V gene data show CDR1 as LGHDT and CDR2 as YNNKEL (reference sequence). V dropped 0 bases and J dropped 6; count of bases not matched to a gene: 3.

This rearrangement joins TRBV27 to TRBJ2-7, with 12 nucleotides matching TRBD2. With 4 bases clipped from V and 2 bases from J, the junction kept 9 bases outside the gene matches. The CDR3 length is 17 residues. Germline V gene sequence: CDR1 MNHEY, CDR2 SMNVEV (reference sequence). The CDR3 is CASSSISSGRAPYEQYF. DNA of the CDR3: TGTGCCAGCAGTTCTATTTCTAGCGGGAGGGCCCCCTACGAGCAGTACTTC.

The chain carries TRBV2 and TRBJ2-2, with D possibly TRBD2 on 6 matching bases. The V gene lost 3 bases and the J gene lost 7 bases, with 12 bases spanning the gap. CDR3 length: 14 amino acids. Germline CDR1 and CDR2: SNHLY and FYNNEI. The CDR3 DNA follows: TGTGCCAGCAGTGACTCCGGGGGTTACGGGGAGCTGTTTTTT. Amino acids: CASSDSGGYGELFF.

The chain uses TRBV13 and TRBJ2-1; 13 positions agree with TRBD2. With V trimmed by 6 bases and J by 9 bases, 8 bases remained unmatched. Germline loops: CDR1 PRHDT, CDR2 FYEKMQ (reference sequence). This CDR3 is 15 amino acids long. As DNA, the CDR3 is TGTGCCAGCAGGGAAACTAGCGGGAGGGCGGGTGAGCAGTTCTTC. This codes for CASRETSGRAGEQFF. The variable domain in full, completed from reference TRBV13 and TRBJ2-1, reads AAGVIQSPRHLIKEKRETATLKCYPIPRHDTVYWYQQGPGQDPQFLISFYEKMQSDKGSIPDRFSAQQFSDYHSELNMSSLELGDSALYFCASRETSGRAGEQFFGPGTRLTVL.

The chain has TRBV6-1 and TRBJ1-2; a possible D gene is TRBD1 (6 bases). Per germline, CDR1 MNHNS and CDR2 SASEGT. V lost 2 bases, J lost 4 bases, and 14 bases lay in between. The CDR3 is 15 amino acids. CDR3 sequence reads: CASSESFGQFYGYTF. The CDR3 bases are TGTGCCAGCAGTGAAAGTTTCGGACAGTTCTATGGCTACACCTTC.

The chain uses TRBV2 and TRBJ2-3; TRBD2 aligns across 12 bases. The CDR3 length is 15 residues. J gave up 3 bases and V 7 bases, and 5 bases lay outside the gene matches. Germline V CDR1 and CDR2: SNHLY, FYNNEI. This chain's CDR3 is CASTRLAGATDTQYF. The CDR3 DNA follows: TGTGCCAGCACCCGACTAGCGGGGGCGACAGATACGCAGTATTTT. The whole variable domain, filled in from reference TRBV2 and TRBJ2-3, reads EPEVTQTPSHQVTQMGQEVILRCVPISNHLYFYWYRQILGQKVEFLVSFYNNEISEKSEIFDDQFSVERPDGSNFTLKIRSTKLEDSAMYFCASTRLAGATDTQYFGPGTRLTVL.

The rearrangement uses TRBV10-3 and TRBJ2-3; 14 positions agree with TRBD2. CDR1 is ENHRY, CDR2 SYGVKD, per germline. This CDR3 spans 17 amino acids. Germline trimming cut 5 bases from V and 3 bases from J; bases unmatched to any gene: 7. The CDR3 loop reads CAISSGTSGSMTDTQYF. CDR3 sequence (DNA): TGTGCCATCAGTTCCGGGACTAGCGGGAGTATGACAGATACGCAGTATTTT.

The chain uses TRBV30 and TRBJ1-4; no firm D call. Germline values: CDR1 GTSNPN, CDR2 SVGIG (reference sequence). Trimming took 0 bases from V and 0 from J, leaving 8 bases between them. CDR3 length: 15 amino acids. The CDR3 DNA reads TGTGCCTGGAGTGTAAGACTAGCAACTAATGAAAAACTGTTTTTT. Its protein is CAWSVRLATNEKLFF.

This clone was seen once. The chain employs TRBV25-1 and TRBJ1-2; no definite D call. The CDR3 is made up of 14 amino acids. Per germline, CDR1 MGHDK and CDR2 SYGVNS. V lost 5 bases to trimming and J lost 2 bases, with 12 bases between them. The CDR3 DNA reads TGTGCCAGCAGTTCCCACGGGAGAAACTATGGCTACACCTTC. It yields the protein CASSSHGRNYGYTF.

The chain carries TRBV15 and TRBJ2-1; 9 bases line up with TRBD1. The CDR3 totals 15 residues. The V gene's germline CDR1 is LNHNV and CDR2 YYDKDF (reference sequence). V was pared by 3 bases and J by 12 bases, with 12 bases of the junction left unmatched. The CDR3 spells CATSSGGTGRGGQFF. The CDR3 DNA reads TGTGCCACCAGCAGTGGCGGGACAGGGAGGGGTGGGCAGTTCTTC. Together with reference TRBV15 and TRBJ2-1, the CDR3 gives the full variable domain: DAMVIQNPRYQVTQFGKPVTLSCSQTLNHNVMYWYQQKSSQAPKLLFHYYDKDFNNEADTPDNFQSRRPNTSFCFLDIRSPGLGDTAMYLCATSSGGTGRGGQFFGPGTRLTVL.

This chain joins TRBV5-1 and TRBJ2-1; 11 nucleotides align to TRBD2. This CDR3 spans 16 amino acids. V was clipped by 3 bases and J by 2 bases; unmatched bases: 4. CDR1 SGHRS and CDR2 YFSETQ come from the germline V gene. The CDR3 sequence is CASSSNSGGAYNEQFF. CDR3 in DNA: TGCGCCAGCAGCTCAAATAGCGGGGGGGCCTACAATGAGCAGTTCTTC. The entire variable domain, with the rest obtained from reference TRBV5-1 and TRBJ2-1, is as follows: KAGVTQTPRYLIKTRGQQVTLSCSPISGHRSVSWYQQTPGQGLQFLFEYFSETQRNKGNFPGRFSGRQFSNSRSEMNVSTLELGDSALYLCASSSNSGGAYNEQFFGPGTRLTVL.

V and J are TRBV6-5 and TRBJ1-1, with 7 bases aligning to TRBD1. The CDR3 runs 14 residues. The V gene end was trimmed by 7 bases and the J gene end by 1 base; junction bases not matched to a gene: 6. In germline, CDR1 is MNHEY, CDR2 SVGAGI. Written as DNA, the CDR3 is TGTGCCAGCACCTCCGGGACAGCGAACACTGAAGCTTTCTTT. Protein sequence: CASTSGTANTEAFF.

The chain couples TRBV5-1 to TRBJ2-1, with D possibly TRBD2 on 6 matching bases. The V end lost 2 bases, the J end lost 7 bases, and 7 bases lay between the germline ends. The CDR3 contains 12 residues. The germline V gene encodes CDR1 SGHRS and CDR2 YFSETQ. The DNA of the CDR3 is TGCGCCAGCAGCTTAAGCGGGAATGAGCAGTTCTTC. Translated: CASSLSGNEQFF.

Here the CDR3 reads CASSQDLVNTDTQYF. DNA of the CDR3: TGTGCCAGCAGCCAAGATTTAGTGAACACAGATACGCAGTATTTT. J is TRBJ2-3 and V is TRBV3-1 (or the pseudogene TRBV3-2); the D is unclear. Trimming took off 0 bases at V and 2 bases at J, with 9 bases between the two ends. The CDR3 has 15 residues. In germline, CDR1 is LGHDT, CDR2 YNNKEL (reference sequence).

V and J are TRBV7-2 and TRBJ2-5; the D gene is possibly TRBD2 (6 bases). This CDR3 contains 14 residues. Germline assignment: CDR1 SGHTA and CDR2 FQGNSA. V lost 1 base and J 5 bases, leaving 11 bases between the germline ends. The CDR3 sequence is CASSLGGVGETQYF. The CDR3, as DNA: TGTGCCAGCAGCTTAGGCGGGGTTGGCGAGACCCAGTACTTC.

This clone was seen only once. The rearrangement links TRBV2 to TRBJ2-7, with TRBD1 identical over 10 bases. V lost 4 bases and J lost 6; bases outside the gene matches: 6. Germline CDR1 SNHLY, CDR2 FYNNEI. This CDR3 is 14 amino acids long. CDR3 sequence (DNA): TGTGCCAGCAGTGGGGGACAGGGGCTTAGCGAGCAGTACTTC. Amino acid sequence: CASSGGQGLSEQYF.

V usage is TRBV5-1 and J usage is TRBJ2-6; 8 bases map to TRBD1. The CDR3 sequence is 20 residues long. J lost 0 bases, V lost 0 bases, and 11 bases had no gene match. Germline V gene data show CDR1 as SGHRS and CDR2 as YFSETQ. The CDR3 here is CASSLGGRTGSPSGANVLTF. CDR3 nucleotides: TGCGCCAGCAGCTTGGGGGGTAGGACAGGGAGTCCCTCTGGGGCCAACGTCCTGACTTTC.

This clone was seen more than once but under ten times. V and J are TRBV6-1 and TRBJ1-3, with TRBD1 as a possible D gene (6 bases). V lost 3 bases and J 2 bases, leaving 14 bases between the germline ends. Germline V lookup: CDR1 MNHNS, CDR2 SASEGT. The CDR3 extends over 16 amino acids. The CDR3 region has the DNA TGTGCCAGCAGTGAGGGGGCCATAAGACCTGGAAACACCATATATTTT. Translated: CASSEGAIRPGNTIYF.

The chain employs TRBV30 and TRBJ1-1; the D gene is possibly TRBD1 (6 bases). From germline, CDR1 is GTSNPN and CDR2 SVGIG (reference sequence). The CDR3 runs 14 residues. The V end was cut by 2 bases, the J end by 4 bases, with 14 bases between. CDR3 sequence reads: CAWSPILGGTEAFF. The DNA of the CDR3 is TGTGCCTGGAGTCCAATCCTAGGGGGCACTGAAGCTTTCTTT.

This chain connects TRBV5-1 to TRBJ2-3, with no clear D. The CDR3 loop spans 13 amino acids. The V gene lost 0 bases and the J gene lost 4 bases, with 6 bases spanning the gap. The germline V gene encodes CDR1 SGHRS and CDR2 YFSETQ. The CDR3 DNA sequence: TGCGCCAGCAGCTTGGACTTGGCAGATACGCAGTATTTT. This sequence encodes CASSLDLADTQYF.

The chain links TRBV19 to TRBJ1-2, with TRBD1 identical over 8 bases. V shed 4 bases, J shed 4 bases, and the junction held 2 bases outside the gene matches. The CDR3 runs to 13 residues. Germline values: CDR1 LNHDA, CDR2 SQIVND (reference sequence). CDR3 loop: CASSKDRGYGYTF. The CDR3 bases are TGTGCCAGTAGTAAAGACAGGGGCTATGGCTACACCTTC.

The chain carries TRBV6-5 and TRBJ2-7; the match to TRBD2 covers 7 bases. The CDR3 has 15 amino acids. Germline V gene data show CDR1 as MNHEY and CDR2 as SVGAGI. V shed 7 bases, J shed 5 bases, and the junction held 14 bases outside the gene matches. The CDR3 region has the DNA TGTGCCAGCATGCGTGGGCGAGCACTAGCGAACGAGCAGTACTTC. Amino acids: CASMRGRALANEQYF.

The genes are TRBV5-6 and TRBJ2-1, with 14 bases fitting TRBD2. The CDR3 totals 15 residues. With V trimmed by 4 bases and J by 6 bases, 3 bases remained unmatched. Germline loops: CDR1 SGHDT, CDR2 YYEEEE. The CDR3 here is CASSGGLAGVNEQFF. CDR3 coding DNA: TGTGCCAGCAGCGGGGGACTAGCGGGGGTCAATGAGCAGTTCTTC.